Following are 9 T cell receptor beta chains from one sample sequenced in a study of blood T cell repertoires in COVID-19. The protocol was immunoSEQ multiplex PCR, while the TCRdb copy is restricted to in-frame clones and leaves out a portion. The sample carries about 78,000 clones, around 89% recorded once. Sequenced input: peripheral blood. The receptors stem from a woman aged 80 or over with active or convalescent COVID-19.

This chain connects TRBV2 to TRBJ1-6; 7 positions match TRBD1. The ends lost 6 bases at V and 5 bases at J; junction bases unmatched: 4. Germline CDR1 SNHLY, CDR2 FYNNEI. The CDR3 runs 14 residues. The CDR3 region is CASRGTVNNSPLHF. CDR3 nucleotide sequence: TGTGCCAGCAGGGGGACAGTAAATAATTCACCCCTCCACTTT.

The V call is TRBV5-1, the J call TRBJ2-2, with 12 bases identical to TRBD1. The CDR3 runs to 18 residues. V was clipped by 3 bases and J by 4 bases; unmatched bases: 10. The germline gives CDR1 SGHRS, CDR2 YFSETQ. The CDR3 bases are TGCGCCAGCAGCTACCCGTCGGGGACAGGGGGCCGCACCGGGGAGCTGTTTTTT. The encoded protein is CASSYPSGTGGRTGELFF.

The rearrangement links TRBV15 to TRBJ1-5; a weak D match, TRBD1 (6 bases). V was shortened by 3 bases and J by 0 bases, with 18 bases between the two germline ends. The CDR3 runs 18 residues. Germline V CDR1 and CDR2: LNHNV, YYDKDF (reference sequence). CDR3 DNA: TGTGCCACCAGCAGGGATTACAGGGTTGGGGATAGCAATCAGCCCCAGCATTTT. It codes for CATSRDYRVGDSNQPQHF.

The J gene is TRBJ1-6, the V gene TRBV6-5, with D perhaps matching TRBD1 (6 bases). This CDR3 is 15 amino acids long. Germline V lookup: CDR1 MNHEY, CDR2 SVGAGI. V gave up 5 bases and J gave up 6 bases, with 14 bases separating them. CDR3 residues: CASSPPPRGNSPLHF. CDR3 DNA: TGTGCCAGCAGTCCCCCCCCCAGGGGTAATTCACCCCTCCACTTT.

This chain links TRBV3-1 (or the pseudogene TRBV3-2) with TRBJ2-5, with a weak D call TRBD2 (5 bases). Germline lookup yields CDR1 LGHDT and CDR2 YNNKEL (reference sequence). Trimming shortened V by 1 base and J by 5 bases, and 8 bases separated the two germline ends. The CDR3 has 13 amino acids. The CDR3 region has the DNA TGTGCCAGCAGCCAAGGAGGGTTTGAGACCCAGTACTTC. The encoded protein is CASSQGGFETQYF.

DNA of the CDR3: TGTGCCAGCAGTAACAGCGGAGAAGCTTTCTTT. Translated: CASSNSGEAFF. The chain links TRBV9 to TRBJ1-1; D is unresolved. CDR3 length equals 11 residues. Trimming removed 5 bases at V and 8 bases at J, with 10 bases between. Germline CDR1 and CDR2: SGDLS and YYNGEE.

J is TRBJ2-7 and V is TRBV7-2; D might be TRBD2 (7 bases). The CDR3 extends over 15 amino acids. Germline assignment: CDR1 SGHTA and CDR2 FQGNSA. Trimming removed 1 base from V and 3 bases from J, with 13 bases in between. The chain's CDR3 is CASSLVQGGGYEQYF. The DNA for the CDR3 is TGTGCCAGCAGCTTAGTTCAGGGAGGGGGCTACGAGCAGTACTTC.

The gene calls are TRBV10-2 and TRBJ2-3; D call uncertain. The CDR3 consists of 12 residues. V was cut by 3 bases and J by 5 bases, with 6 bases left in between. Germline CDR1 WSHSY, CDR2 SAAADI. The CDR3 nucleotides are TGCGCCAGCAGTGATTCGGGAGATACGCAGTATTTT. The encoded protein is CASSDSGDTQYF.

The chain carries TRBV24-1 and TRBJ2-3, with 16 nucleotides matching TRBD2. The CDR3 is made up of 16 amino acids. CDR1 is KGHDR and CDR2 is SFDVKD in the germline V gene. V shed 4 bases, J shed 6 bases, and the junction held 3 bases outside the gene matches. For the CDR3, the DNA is TGTGCCACCAGTGAGGGGACTAGCGGGAGGGCGGATACGCAGTATTTT. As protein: CATSEGTSGRADTQYF.